This is a list of T cell receptor beta chains from one sample in a study of identical twins. TCRdb reprocessed the 5' RACE reads via MiXCR and lists one record per CDR3 protein. The repertoire includes about 190,000 distinct CDR3 sequences, more than 15% of them detected once, and over 35% sits in the top ten. Separately, the same data were catalogued under a study of T cells expressing NK-cell markers.

Material for sequencing was CD8+ T cells sorted from blood. The origin of the receptors is a woman aged 18-30 years in good health. CDR3s include the opening cysteine and the closing phenylalanine or tryptophan. Fields, in order: clone size, V gene, J gene, CDR3 length, D gene, CDR3 protein, CDR3 DNA. D genes are given only for firm matches. Not every row has a clone size; where given, it reads once, few, many or a size class.

-	TRBV7-9	TRBJ2-3	15	-	CASSLLSGTTDTQYF	TGTGCCAGCAGCTTATTATCCGGGACCACAGATACGCAGTATTTT
many	TRBV9	TRBJ2-1	13	-	CASSAGQRNEQFF	TGTGCCAGCAGCGCCGGACAGAGAAATGAGCAGTTCTTC
-	TRBV5-1	TRBJ2-7	15	-	CASSLIWGSPYEQYF	TGCGCCAGCAGCTTGATATGGGGGTCCCCCTACGAGCAGTACTTC
-	TRBV12-3/TRBV12-4	TRBJ2-1	13	-	CASGPNDSNEQFF	TGTGCCAGCGGGCCAAACGACAGCAATGAGCAGTTCTTC
once	TRBV15	TRBJ2-1	13	TRBD1	CATSGDRANEQFF	TGTGCCACCAGCGGGGACAGGGCTAATGAGCAGTTCTTC
once	TRBV29-1	TRBJ2-1	11	TRBD1	CSVGQVMDQFF	TGCAGCGTGGGACAGGTAATGGACCAGTTCTTC
-	TRBV7-6	TRBJ2-7	13	-	CASSLGIPGEQYF	TGTGCCAGCAGCTTAGGGATCCCTGGCGAGCAGTACTTC
few	TRBV15	TRBJ2-1	13	TRBD1	CATSRPPGQEQFF	TGTGCCACCAGCAGGCCTCCGGGACAGGAGCAGTTCTTC
-	TRBV7-9	TRBJ2-1	16	-	CASSPAGGLGYNEQFF	TGTGCCAGCAGCCCAGCCGGAGGTTTGGGATACAATGAGCAGTTCTTC
few	TRBV20-1	TRBJ2-7	18	-	CSARDREYLAGKSYEQYF	TGCAGTGCTCGGGACAGGGAATATCTAGCGGGGAAATCATACGAGCAGTACTTC
-	TRBV5-4	TRBJ2-3	16	TRBD2	CASSLGSGGALDTQYF	TGTGCCAGCAGCTTGGGTAGCGGGGGGGCCTTAGATACGCAGTATTTT
few	TRBV7-2	TRBJ2-1	16	-	CASSLGRSLVGNEQFF	TGTGCCAGCAGCTTAGGCCGGAGCCTCGTTGGCAATGAGCAGTTCTTC
-	TRBV5-5	TRBJ2-1	14	TRBD2	CASSFGLADNEQFF	TGTGCCAGCAGCTTTGGACTAGCGGACAATGAGCAGTTCTTC
few	TRBV29-1	TRBJ1-1	11	-	CSVEENTEAFF	TGCAGCGTTGAGGAGAACACTGAAGCTTTCTTT
few	TRBV27	TRBJ2-2	15	TRBD2	CASRPGLGVDGELFF	TGTGCCAGCCGACCGGGACTAGGGGTGGACGGGGAGCTGTTTTTT
few	TRBV27	TRBJ1-2	14	-	CASRPNGANYGYTF	TGTGCCAGCAGGCCTAATGGAGCTAACTATGGCTACACCTTC
-	TRBV15	TRBJ1-1	13	-	CATSRGPATEAFF	TGTGCCACCAGCAGAGGCCCGGCCACTGAAGCTTTCTTT
-	TRBV9	TRBJ2-1	17	TRBD2	CASSDAASGGSYNEQFF	TGTGCCAGCAGCGACGCCGCTAGCGGGGGCTCCTACAATGAGCAGTTCTTC
-	TRBV12-3/TRBV12-4	TRBJ1-1	12	-	CASNIDGTDAFF	TGTGCCAGCAATATAGACGGTACGGACGCTTTCTTT
few	TRBV27	TRBJ2-7	13	-	CASSLSPYYEQYF	TGTGCCAGCAGTTTATCGCCTTATTACGAGCAGTACTTC
-	TRBV9	TRBJ1-2	15	TRBD1	CASRPNLDRVDGYTF	TGTGCCAGCAGGCCTAACCTGGACAGGGTAGATGGCTACACCTTC
many	TRBV7-9	TRBJ1-1	14	-	CASSSWPSGAEAFF	TGTGCCAGCAGCTCCTGGCCCTCAGGTGCTGAAGCTTTCTTT
few	TRBV11-2	TRBJ2-5	18	TRBD2	CASSLVVAGAGLQETQYF	TGTGCCAGCAGCTTAGTTGTAGCGGGGGCCGGGTTGCAAGAGACCCAGTACTTC
few	TRBV25-1	TRBJ1-2	18	TRBD1	CASSEPGTVDDAPYGYTF	TGTGCCAGCAGTGAACCCGGGACAGTAGATGATGCTCCCTATGGCTACACCTTC